These 5 T cell receptor beta chains were all obtained from the same sample, sequenced in a study of T cell changes during pregnancy in multiple sclerosis. The table came from immunoSEQ multiplex PCR; TCRdb's copy has only in-frame clones and leaves some out. The profile shows 45,000 or so clones, approximately 90% of them singletons. This sample comprised CD8+ T cells from peripheral blood mononuclear cells, obtained in the second trimester of pregnancy. The source of these receptors is a female donor with multiple sclerosis, enrolled in a pregnancy study.

J is TRBJ1-5 and V is TRBV27, with D maybe TRBD1 (6 bases). Germline V gives CDR1 MNHEY, CDR2 SMNVEV (reference sequence). This CDR3 comprises 13 residues. Deletions cut 6 bases from V and 8 bases from J, with 14 bases between. CDR3 in amino acids: CASREDRSKPQHF. For the CDR3, the DNA is TGTGCCAGCAGGGAAGACAGGTCTAAGCCCCAGCATTTT.

The sample holds a few counts of this clone. This sequence joins TRBV19 and TRBJ1-1; D is uncertain. The CDR3 sequence is 13 residues long. The germline CDR1 and CDR2 sequences are LNHDA and SQIVND (reference sequence). Trimming removed 8 bases from V and 4 bases from J, with 14 bases in between. The CDR3 sequence is CASAVSVSTEAFF. The DNA for the CDR3 is TGTGCCAGTGCTGTGAGTGTTTCCACTGAAGCTTTCTTT.

The count of this clone is one. The gene calls are TRBV4-3 and TRBJ2-1; weak D call: TRBD1 (5 bases). The CDR3 loop spans 14 amino acids. CDR1 is LGHNA and CDR2 is YSLEER in the germline V gene. The V end was cut by 0 bases, the J end by 11 bases, with 14 bases between. Written as DNA, the CDR3 is TGCGCCAGCAGCCAAGAAAATGCGCAGGGAAAGCAGTTCTTC. Protein: CASSQENAQGKQFF.

The gene calls are TRBV7-6 and TRBJ2-1, with a weak D call TRBD2 (5 bases). CDR3 size: 15 residues. Germline CDR1 and CDR2: SGHVS and FNYEAQ. V dropped 4 bases and J dropped 0 bases, with 10 bases sitting between them. CDR3 sequence (DNA): TGTGCCAGCAGCTCGGAGGTACTCTCCTACAATGAGCAGTTCTTC. Translation gives CASSSEVLSYNEQFF.

The genes are TRBV4-3 and TRBJ1-1; 7 bases fit TRBD1. The germline gives CDR1 LGHNA, CDR2 YSLEER. V trimming: 4 bases; J trimming: 3 bases; junction bases outside the gene matches: 11. This CDR3 comprises 16 residues. The CDR3, as DNA: TGCGCCAGCAGCCGACGAACAGGGGATTTCGACACTGAAGCTTTCTTT. Translation gives CASSRRTGDFDTEAFF.